Sequencing of this T cell receptor (beta chain) was carried out in a study of beta chain features in type 1 diabetes. Study conclusions and caveats: Because the template was cDNA, high-expressing cells might be over-represented. In every one of the four CD4+ subsets, TCRB CDR3s were moderately but significantly shorter in Type 1 diabetes patients.

Investigators reverse transcribed all isolated RNA, so they sequenced expressed TCRB transcripts. Produced via immunoSEQ multiplex PCR; TCRdb's table is partial and in-frame only. The table has a few hundred thousand clones, about 13% seen once. A single heparinised blood sample, averaging roughly 0.11 L, was obtained per donor. Populations isolated by sorting all had purity greater than 95%. Note on this clone: Antigen unknown.

Losses at the gene ends were 8 bases for V and 2 bases for J; bases not matched to a gene: 4. The germline CDR1 and CDR2 sequences are SNHLY and FYNNEI. The length of the CDR3 is 14 residues. The TCR sequence derives from a woman aged 18-29 years with type 1 diabetes. The sample consisted of naive CD4+ T cells from blood. This chain joins TRBV2 and TRBJ2-2; 8 bases align to TRBD1. The CDR3 bases are TGTGCCAGCCAGGGGGCCATCAACACCGGGGAGCTGTTTTTT. This encodes CASQGAINTGELFF.